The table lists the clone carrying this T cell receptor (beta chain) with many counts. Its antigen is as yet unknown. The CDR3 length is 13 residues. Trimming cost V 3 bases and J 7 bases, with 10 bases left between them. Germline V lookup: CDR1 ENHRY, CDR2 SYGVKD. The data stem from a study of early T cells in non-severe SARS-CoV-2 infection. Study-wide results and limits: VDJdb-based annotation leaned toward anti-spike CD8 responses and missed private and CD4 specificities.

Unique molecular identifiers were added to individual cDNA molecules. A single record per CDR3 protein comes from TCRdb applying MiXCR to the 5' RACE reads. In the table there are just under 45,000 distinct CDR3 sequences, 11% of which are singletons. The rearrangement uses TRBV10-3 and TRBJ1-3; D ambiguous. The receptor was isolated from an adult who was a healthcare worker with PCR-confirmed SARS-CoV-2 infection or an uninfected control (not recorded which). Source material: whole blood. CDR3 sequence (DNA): TGTGCCATCAGTGAAGCCTTAAGCAACACCATATATTTT. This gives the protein CAISEALSNTIYF.